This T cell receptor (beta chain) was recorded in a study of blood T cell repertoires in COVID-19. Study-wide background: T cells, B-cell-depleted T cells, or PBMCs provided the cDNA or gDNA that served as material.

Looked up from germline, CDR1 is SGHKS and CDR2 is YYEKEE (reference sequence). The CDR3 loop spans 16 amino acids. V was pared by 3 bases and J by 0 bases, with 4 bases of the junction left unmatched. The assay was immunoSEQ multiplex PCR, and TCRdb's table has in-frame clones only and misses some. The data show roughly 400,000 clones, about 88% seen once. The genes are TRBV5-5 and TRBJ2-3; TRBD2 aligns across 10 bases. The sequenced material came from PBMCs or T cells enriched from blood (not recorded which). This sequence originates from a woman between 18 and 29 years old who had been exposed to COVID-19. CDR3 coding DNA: TGTGCCAGCAGCTGGACTAGCGGAACTAGCACAGATACGCAGTATTTT. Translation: CASSWTSGTSTDTQYF.